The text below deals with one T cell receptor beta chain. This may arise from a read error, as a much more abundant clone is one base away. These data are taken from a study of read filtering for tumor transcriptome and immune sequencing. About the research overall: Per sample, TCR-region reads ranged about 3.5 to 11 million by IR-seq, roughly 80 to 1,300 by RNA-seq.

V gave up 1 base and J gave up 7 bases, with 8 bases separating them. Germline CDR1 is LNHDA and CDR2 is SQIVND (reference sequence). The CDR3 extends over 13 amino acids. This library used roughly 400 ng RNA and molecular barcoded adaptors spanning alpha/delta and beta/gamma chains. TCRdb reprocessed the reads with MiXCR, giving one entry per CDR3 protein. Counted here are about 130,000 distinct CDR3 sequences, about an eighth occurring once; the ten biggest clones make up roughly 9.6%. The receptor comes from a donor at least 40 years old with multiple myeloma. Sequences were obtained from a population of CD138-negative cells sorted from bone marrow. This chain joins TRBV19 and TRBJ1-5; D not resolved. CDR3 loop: CASSIAVKQPQHF. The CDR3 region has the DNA TGTGCCAGTAGTATAGCAGTGAAACAGCCCCAGCATTTT.